Listed below are T cell receptor beta chains from one sample, sequenced in a study of T cell changes during pregnancy in multiple sclerosis. The table came from immunoSEQ multiplex PCR; TCRdb's copy has only in-frame clones and leaves some out. Among tens of thousands of clones listed, roughly 93% were seen once. Specimen: CD8+ T cells from peripheral blood mononuclear cells, collected in the second trimester of pregnancy. These receptors all stem from a female donor with multiple sclerosis, enrolled in a pregnancy study. The CDR3 runs from the conserved cysteine through the conserved F or W. D genes are given only for firm matches. Not every row has a clone size; where given, it reads once, few, many or a size class.

clone_size j_call v_call d_call cdr3_aa cdr3_nt
NA TRBJ2-7 TRBV19 TRBD1 CASTIGQGASYEQYF TGTGCCAGTACAATAGGGCAGGGGGCTTCCTACGAGCAGTACTTC
NA TRBJ2-7 TRBV11-2 TRBD2 CASSPPSGGVYEQYF TGTGCCAGCAGCCCACCTAGCGGGGGGGTTTACGAGCAGTACTTC
NA TRBJ2-7 TRBV19 TRBD1 CASSIGTGTYEQYF TGTGCCAGTAGTATTGGGACAGGGACCTACGAGCAGTACTTC
NA TRBJ2-7 TRBV29-1 TRBD1 CSAQTGGSYEQYF TGCAGCGCTCAGACAGGGGGCAGCTACGAGCAGTACTTC
NA TRBJ1-4 TRBV7-9 NA CASSLVGSENEKLFF TGTGCCAGCAGCTTAGTTGGCAGCGAAAATGAAAAACTGTTTTTT
NA TRBJ2-3 TRBV9 NA CASAVGAGAYTDTQYF TGTGCCAGCGCGGTGGGGGCGGGGGCCTACACAGATACGCAGTATTTT
NA TRBJ2-7 TRBV7-6 TRBD1 CASSLGTGGINEQYF TGTGCCAGCAGCTTAGGGACAGGGGGTATCAACGAGCAGTACTTC
NA TRBJ2-1 TRBV2 TRBD2 CASKKGTSYYNEQFF TGTGCCAGCAAGAAGGGGACTAGCTATTACAATGAGCAGTTCTTC
NA TRBJ2-7 TRBV27 TRBD2 CASSPGTSGSYEQYF TGTGCCAGCAGCCCCGGGACTAGCGGCTCCTACGAGCAGTACTTC
few TRBJ1-1 TRBV6-1 TRBD1 CASRMSGQDTEAFF TGTGCCAGCAGAATGTCGGGACAGGACACTGAAGCTTTCTTT
few TRBJ1-2 TRBV7-9 NA CASSFLRGGSGYTF TGTGCCAGCAGCTTCCTCAGAGGGGGAAGCGGCTACACCTTC
NA TRBJ2-1 TRBV11-2 NA CASSSYRSNSNEQFF TGTGCCAGCAGCTCCTACCGCTCCAACAGCAATGAGCAGTTCTTC
NA TRBJ1-3 TRBV4-1 NA CASSQDHWSSGDTIYF TGCGCCAGCAGCCAAGATCATTGGAGCAGCGGGGACACCATATATTTT
NA TRBJ2-5 TRBV7-3 TRBD1 CASSPQGVETQYF TGTGCCAGCAGCCCGCAGGGGGTTGAGACCCAGTACTTC
NA TRBJ2-3 TRBV4-3 NA CASSQVSMRWAMGTDTQYF TGCGCCAGCAGCCAAGTGTCGATGAGATGGGCGATGGGCACAGATACGCAGTATTTT